This section outlines one T cell receptor beta chain sequence together with its context. The entry originates in a study of blood T cells in healthy people across ages. Together with a sample-barcoded 5' primer, a J-beta primer mix was included in a second PCR lasting roughly 6 to 12 cycles. Each cDNA molecule carried a tag from a template-switch adaptor that contained 12 random nucleotides. From the 5' RACE reads, TCRdb called clonotypes with MiXCR, one entry per CDR3 protein. The sample holds 1.5 million to 2 million distinct CDR3 sequences, over 25% seen once. Germline V gene lookup returns CDR1 LGHDT and CDR2 YNNKEL (reference sequence). The CDR3 is 12 amino acids. The ends were cut back, 0 bases at V and 14 bases at J, with 11 bases in the middle.

The sequence was collected from a woman in her thirties in good health. The chain employs TRBV3-1 and TRBJ1-5, with a tentative D call TRBD1 (5 bases). Material: blood. CDR3 DNA sequence: TGTGCCAGCAGCCAAGAAGACAGCGCCGAGCATTTT. Protein: CASSQEDSAEHF.